Here is one TCR beta chain with its context. The entry originates in a study of T cells in Graves' hyperthyroidism and ophthalmopathy. The germline CDR1 and CDR2 sequences are MGHDK and SYGVNS. The CDR3 has 15 amino acids. Between the trimmed V and J ends, which lost 2 bases and 0 bases, there was a span of 10 bases. Amplification of TCR beta CDR3 regions was performed using RNA transcripts as template. TCR CDR3 underwent first-round RT-PCR with the HTBI primer set. Each CDR3 protein is one row after TCRdb ran MiXCR on the multiplex PCR reads. The table includes hundreds of thousands of distinct CDR3 sequences, about a fifth detected once.

The sequenced sample was blood. The origin of this receptor is a woman in her late teens or twenties with Graves' hyperthyroidism. V usage is TRBV25-1 and J usage is TRBJ1-2; tentatively, D is TRBD1 (5 bases). Here the CDR3 DNA reads TGTGCCAGCAGTGAACTCGACAGAGCTAACTATGGCTACACCTTC. This codes for CASSELDRANYGYTF.